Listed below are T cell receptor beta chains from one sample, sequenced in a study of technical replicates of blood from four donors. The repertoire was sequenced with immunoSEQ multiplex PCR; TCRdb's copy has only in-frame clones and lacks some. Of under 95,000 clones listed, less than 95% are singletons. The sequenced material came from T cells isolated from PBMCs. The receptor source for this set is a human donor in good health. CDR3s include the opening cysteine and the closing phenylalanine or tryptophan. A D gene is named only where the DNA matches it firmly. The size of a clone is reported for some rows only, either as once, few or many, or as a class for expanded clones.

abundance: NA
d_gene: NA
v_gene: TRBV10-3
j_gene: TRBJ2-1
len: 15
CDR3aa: CAISEVASRSDEQFF
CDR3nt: TGTGCCATCAGTGAGGTAGCCAGCCGGAGCGATGAGCAGTTCTTC

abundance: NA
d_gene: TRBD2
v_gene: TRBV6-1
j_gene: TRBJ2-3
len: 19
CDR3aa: CASSGTGILAGGSTDTQYF
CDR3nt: TGTGCCAGCAGTGGAACCGGAATTCTAGCGGGAGGTAGCACAGATACGCAGTATTTT

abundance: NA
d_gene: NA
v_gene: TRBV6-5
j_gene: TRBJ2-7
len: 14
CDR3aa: CASSPIGMETEQYF
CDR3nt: TGTGCCAGCAGTCCTATCGGGATGGAAACCGAGCAGTACTTC

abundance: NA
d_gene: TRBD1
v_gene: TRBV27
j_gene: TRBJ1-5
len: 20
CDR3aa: CASSRRRGQGKGYSNQPQHF
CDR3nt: TGTGCCAGCAGCCGGCGAAGGGGACAGGGGAAAGGATATAGCAATCAGCCCCAGCATTTT

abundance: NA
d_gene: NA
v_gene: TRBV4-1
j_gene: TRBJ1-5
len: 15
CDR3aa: CASSQGRSSNQPQHF
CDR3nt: TGCGCCAGCAGCCAAGGGCGGTCGAGCAATCAGCCCCAGCATTTT

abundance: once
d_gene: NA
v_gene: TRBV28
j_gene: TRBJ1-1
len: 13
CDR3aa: CASTQGQYTEAFF
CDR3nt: TGTGCCAGCACCCAAGGACAGTACACTGAAGCTTTCTTT

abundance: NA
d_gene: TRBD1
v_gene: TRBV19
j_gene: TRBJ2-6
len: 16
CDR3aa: CASSILDRAGANVLTF
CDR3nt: TGTGCCAGTAGTATTCTGGACAGGGCTGGGGCCAACGTCCTGACTTTC

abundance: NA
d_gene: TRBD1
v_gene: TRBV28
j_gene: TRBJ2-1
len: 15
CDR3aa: CASSLNWDRDNEQFF
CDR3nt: TGTGCCAGCAGTTTGAATTGGGACAGGGACAATGAGCAGTTCTTC

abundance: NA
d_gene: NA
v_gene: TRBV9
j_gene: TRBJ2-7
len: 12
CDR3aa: CASSGQGNEQYF
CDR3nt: TGTGCCAGCAGCGGGCAGGGAAACGAGCAGTACTTC

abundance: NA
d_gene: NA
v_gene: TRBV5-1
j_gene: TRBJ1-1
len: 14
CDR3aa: CASSLRQVNTEAFF
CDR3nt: TGCGCCAGCAGCTTAAGACAAGTGAACACTGAAGCTTTCTTT

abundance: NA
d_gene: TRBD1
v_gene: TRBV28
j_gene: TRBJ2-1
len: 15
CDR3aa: CASSAGTGPFNEQFF
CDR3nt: TGTGCCAGCAGTGCCGGGACAGGGCCCTTTAACGAGCAGTTCTTC

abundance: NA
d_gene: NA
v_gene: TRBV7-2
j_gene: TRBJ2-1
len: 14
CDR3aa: CASSPAGQTNEQFF
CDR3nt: TGTGCCAGCAGCCCCGCGGGGCAAACGAATGAGCAGTTCTTC

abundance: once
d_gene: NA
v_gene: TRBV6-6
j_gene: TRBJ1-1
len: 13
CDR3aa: CASMDSVNTEAFF
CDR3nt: TGTGCCAGCATGGACAGTGTAAACACTGAAGCTTTCTTT

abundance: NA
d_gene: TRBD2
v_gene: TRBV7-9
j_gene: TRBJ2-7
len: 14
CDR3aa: CASSPGLAGVEQYF
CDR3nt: TGTGCCAGCAGCCCAGGACTAGCGGGAGTCGAGCAGTACTTC

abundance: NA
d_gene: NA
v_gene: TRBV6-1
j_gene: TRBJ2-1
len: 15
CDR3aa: CASSEARGSYNEQFF
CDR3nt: TGTGCCAGCAGTGAAGCAAGGGGGTCCTACAATGAGCAGTTCTTC

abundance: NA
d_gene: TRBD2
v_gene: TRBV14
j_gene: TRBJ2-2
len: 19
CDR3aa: CASSQRRGLAGGPAGELFF
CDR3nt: TGTGCCAGCAGCCAGCGCAGGGGACTAGCGGGAGGGCCTGCCGGGGAGCTGTTTTTT

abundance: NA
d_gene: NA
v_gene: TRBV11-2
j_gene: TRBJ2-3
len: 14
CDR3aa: CASSFTGGTDTQYF
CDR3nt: TGTGCCAGCAGCTTTACGGGCGGGACAGATACGCAGTATTTT

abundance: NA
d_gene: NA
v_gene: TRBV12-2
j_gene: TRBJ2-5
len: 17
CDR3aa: CASRYRLAGGHQETQYF
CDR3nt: TGTGCAAGTCGGTACCGACTAGCGGGGGGCCACCAAGAGACCCAGTACTTC

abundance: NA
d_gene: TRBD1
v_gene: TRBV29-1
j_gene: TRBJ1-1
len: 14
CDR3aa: CSVTGGLRMTEAFF
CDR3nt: TGCAGCGTCACAGGGGGCCTACGAATGACTGAAGCTTTCTTT

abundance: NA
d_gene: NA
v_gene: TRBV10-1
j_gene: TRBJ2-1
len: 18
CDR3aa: CASTGGRNGLRAYNEQFF
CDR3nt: TGCGCCAGCACGGGGGGCAGAAACGGGCTTAGGGCTTACAATGAGCAGTTCTTC

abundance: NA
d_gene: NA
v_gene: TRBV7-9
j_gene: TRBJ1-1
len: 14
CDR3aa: CASSYSGANTEAFF
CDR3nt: TGTGCCAGCAGCTATTCAGGGGCGAACACTGAAGCTTTCTTT

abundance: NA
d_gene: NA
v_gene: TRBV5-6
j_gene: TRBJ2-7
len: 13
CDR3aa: CASSLALNAGQYF
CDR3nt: TGTGCCAGCAGCTTGGCCTTAAACGCCGGGCAGTACTTC

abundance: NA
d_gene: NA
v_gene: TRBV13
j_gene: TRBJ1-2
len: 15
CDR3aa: CASSLERSANYGYTF
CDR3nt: TGTGCCAGCAGCTTAGAACGGAGCGCTAACTATGGCTACACCTTC

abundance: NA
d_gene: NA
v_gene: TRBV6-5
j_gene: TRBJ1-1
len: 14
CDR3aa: CASSYRGMHTEAFF
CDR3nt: TGTGCCAGCAGTTACAGGGGAATGCACACTGAAGCTTTCTTT

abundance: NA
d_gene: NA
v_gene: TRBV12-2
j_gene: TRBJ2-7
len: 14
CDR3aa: CYLKPGTGDYEQYF
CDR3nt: TGCTATCTCAAACCCGGGACTGGCGACTACGAGCAGTACTTC

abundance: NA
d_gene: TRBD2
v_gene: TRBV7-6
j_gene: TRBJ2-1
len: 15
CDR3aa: CASSFGGSSYNEQFF
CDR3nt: TGTGCCAGCAGCTTCGGCGGGAGCTCCTACAATGAGCAGTTCTTC

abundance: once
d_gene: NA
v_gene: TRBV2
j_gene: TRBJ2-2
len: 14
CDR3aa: CASGERANTGELFF
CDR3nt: TGTGCCAGCGGAGAGAGGGCGAACACCGGGGAGCTGTTTTTT

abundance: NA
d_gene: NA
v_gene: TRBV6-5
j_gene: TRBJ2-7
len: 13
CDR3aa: CASSYRSSYEQYF
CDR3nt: TGTGCCAGCAGTTATAGAAGTTCCTACGAGCAGTACTTC

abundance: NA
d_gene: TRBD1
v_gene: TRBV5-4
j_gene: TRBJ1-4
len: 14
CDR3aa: CASSQGQGIEKLFF
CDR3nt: TGTGCCAGCAGCCAGGGACAGGGGATTGAAAAACTGTTTTTT

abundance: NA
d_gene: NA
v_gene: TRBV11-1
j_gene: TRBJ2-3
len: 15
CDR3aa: CASSLTRGARDTQYF
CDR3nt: TGTGCCAGCAGCTTAACCCGGGGAGCTCGGGATACGCAGTATTTT

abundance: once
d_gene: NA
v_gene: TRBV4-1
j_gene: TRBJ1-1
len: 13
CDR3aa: CASSQAGFTEAFF
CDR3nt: TGCGCCAGCAGCCAAGCAGGGTTCACTGAAGCTTTCTTT

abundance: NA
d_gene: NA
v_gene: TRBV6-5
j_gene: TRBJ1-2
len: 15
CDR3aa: CASSYAGVPGYGYTF
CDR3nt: TGTGCCAGCAGTTACGCAGGGGTCCCAGGTTATGGCTACACCTTC

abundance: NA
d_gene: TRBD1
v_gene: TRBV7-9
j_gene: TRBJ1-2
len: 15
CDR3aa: CASSGQGQLNYGYTF
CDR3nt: TGTGCCAGCAGCGGACAGGGACAGCTCAACTATGGCTACACCTTC

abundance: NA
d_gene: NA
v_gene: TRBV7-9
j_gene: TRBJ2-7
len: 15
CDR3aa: CASSLYGLSTLEQYF
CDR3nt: TGTGCCAGCAGCTTATACGGACTCTCGACCCTCGAGCAGTACTTC

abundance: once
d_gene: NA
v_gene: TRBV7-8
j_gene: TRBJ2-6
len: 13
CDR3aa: CASRYREDNVLTF
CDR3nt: TGTGCCAGCAGGTACAGGGAAGACAACGTCCTGACTTTC

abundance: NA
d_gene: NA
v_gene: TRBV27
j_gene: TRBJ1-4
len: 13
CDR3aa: CASSLSQGGKLFF
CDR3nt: TGTGCCAGCAGTTTATCACAGGGAGGGAAACTGTTTTTT

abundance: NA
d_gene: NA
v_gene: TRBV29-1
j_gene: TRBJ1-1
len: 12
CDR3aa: CSALPFDTEAFF
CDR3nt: TGCAGCGCCCTTCCCTTTGACACTGAAGCTTTCTTT

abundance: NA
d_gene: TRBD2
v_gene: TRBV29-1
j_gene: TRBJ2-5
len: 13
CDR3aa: CSVRTSGQETQYF
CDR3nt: TGCAGCGTCCGGACTAGCGGGCAAGAGACCCAGTACTTC

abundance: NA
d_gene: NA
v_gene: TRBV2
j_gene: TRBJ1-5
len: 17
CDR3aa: CASDGLYDSKPNQPQHF
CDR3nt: TGTGCCAGCGATGGTTTATACGACAGCAAACCGAATCAGCCCCAGCATTTT

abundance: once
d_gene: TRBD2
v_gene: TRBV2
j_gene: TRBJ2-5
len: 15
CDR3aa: CASSESGGGRETQYF
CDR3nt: TGTGCCAGCAGTGAATCCGGGGGAGGGAGGGAGACCCAGTACTTC

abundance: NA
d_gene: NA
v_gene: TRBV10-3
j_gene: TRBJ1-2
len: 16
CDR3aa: CAISGSQDRSDYGYTF
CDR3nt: TGTGCCATCAGTGGAAGCCAGGACAGATCTGACTATGGCTACACCTTC

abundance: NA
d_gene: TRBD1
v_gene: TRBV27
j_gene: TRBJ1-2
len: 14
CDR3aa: CASSPGTGIGGYTF
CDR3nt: TGTGCCAGCAGTCCCGGGACAGGGATTGGTGGCTACACCTTC

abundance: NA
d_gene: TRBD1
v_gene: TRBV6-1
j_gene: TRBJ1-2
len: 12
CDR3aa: CASRTGSYGYTF
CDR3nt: TGTGCCAGCAGGACAGGGAGCTATGGCTACACCTTC

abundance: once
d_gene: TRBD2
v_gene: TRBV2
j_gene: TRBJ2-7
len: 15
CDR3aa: CASVSSGSMRGEQYF
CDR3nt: TGTGCCAGCGTGTCTAGCGGGTCGATGAGGGGGGAGCAGTACTTC

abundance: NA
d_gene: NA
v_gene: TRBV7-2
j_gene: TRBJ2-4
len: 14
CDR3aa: CASSLIAAENIQYF
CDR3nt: TGTGCCAGCAGCTTAATAGCGGCCGAAAACATTCAGTACTTC

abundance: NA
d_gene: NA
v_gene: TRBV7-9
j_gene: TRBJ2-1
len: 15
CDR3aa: CASSLAGQGYNEQFF
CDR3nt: TGTGCCAGCAGCTTAGCAGGCCAGGGGTACAATGAGCAGTTCTTC

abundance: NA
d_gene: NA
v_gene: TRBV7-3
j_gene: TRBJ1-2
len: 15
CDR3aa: CASSLQGTSNYGYTF
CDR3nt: TGTGCCAGCAGCTTGCAAGGGACATCTAACTATGGCTACACCTTC

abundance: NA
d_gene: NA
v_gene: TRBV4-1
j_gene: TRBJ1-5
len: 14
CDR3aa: CASSQFEGDQPQHF
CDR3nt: TGCGCCAGCAGCCAATTCGAGGGAGATCAGCCCCAGCATTTT

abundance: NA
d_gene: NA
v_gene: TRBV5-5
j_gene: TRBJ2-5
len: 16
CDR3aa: CASSAFDSRPQETQYF
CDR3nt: TGTGCCAGCAGCGCTTTCGACAGCCGGCCTCAAGAGACCCAGTACTTC